The 24 T cell receptor beta chains below all came from one sample that was sequenced in a study of cytomegalovirus exposure and HLA in healthy donors. This PCR relied on a set of 60 Vbeta primers and 13 Jbeta primers. TCRdb keeps only in-frame clones here, not all; method: immunoSEQ multiplex PCR. The sample consists of over 110,000 clones, about 80% of them appearing once. Specimen: PBMCs. These receptors were collected from a man aged 40-55 years in good health and CMV-seronegative.

The genes are TRBV1 and TRBJ1-1; TRBD1, the table's D call, lacks a check against the DNA. TRBV1 is marked as a pseudogene. The CDR3 consists of 14 residues. CDR3 DNA sequence: TGCACCAGCAGCCGGCAGGGGGTGAACACTGAAGCTTTCTTT. Translation: CTSSRQGVNTEAFF.

V usage is TRBV5-1 and J usage is TRBJ1-1; 10 positions match TRBD1. The CDR3 sequence is 15 residues long. Unmatched junction bases numbered 5, after V lost 4 bases and J lost 2 bases. Germline V CDR1 and CDR2: SGHRS, YFSETQ. Here the CDR3 DNA reads TGCGCCAGCAGCCAGGACAGGGGGGCAAACACTGAAGCTTTCTTT. It translates to CASSQDRGANTEAFF. Supplemented by reference TRBV5-1 and TRBJ1-1, the full variable domain reads KAGVTQTPRYLIKTRGQQVTLSCSPISGHRSVSWYQQTPGQGLQFLFEYFSETQRNKGNFPGRFSGRQFSNSRSEMNVSTLELGDSALYLCASSQDRGANTEAFFGQGTRLTVV.

V is TRBV27 and J is TRBJ1-1; 8 bases line up with TRBD1. The germline gives CDR1 MNHEY, CDR2 SMNVEV (reference sequence). V lost 5 bases to trimming and J lost 6 bases; unmatched junction nucleotides: 17. The CDR3 totals 17 residues. The CDR3 is CASSPHPGDRGSSEAFF. As DNA, the CDR3 is TGTGCCAGCAGTCCGCACCCAGGTGACAGGGGAAGTTCTGAAGCTTTCTTT.

V is TRBV10-2 and J is TRBJ1-5; D is perhaps TRBD1 (6 bases). Trimming removed 11 bases at V and 3 bases at J, with 20 bases between. Germline lookup yields CDR1 WSHSY and CDR2 SAAADI. The CDR3 has 15 residues. As DNA, the CDR3 is TGCGCCGTCGTACTGCAGGGGATTATCAATCAGCCCCAGCATTTT. Translating gives CAVVLQGIINQPQHF.

The rearrangement links TRBV5-1 to TRBJ1-1; D gene uncertain. Germline values: CDR1 SGHRS, CDR2 YFSETQ. This CDR3 has 14 amino acids. The V and J ends lost 0 bases and 4 bases respectively, with 10 bases between them. The CDR3 here is CASSLEPGLTEAFF. CDR3 DNA sequence: TGCGCCAGCAGCTTGGAGCCGGGTCTCACTGAAGCTTTCTTT.

The chain couples TRBV6-4 to TRBJ2-2; D unclear. CDR1 MRHNA and CDR2 SNTAGT come from the germline V gene. Deletions cut 6 bases from V and 4 bases from J, with 9 bases between. The length of the CDR3 is 13 residues. The CDR3 region is CASRPTGTGELFF. CDR3 nucleotide sequence: TGTGCCAGCAGACCGACTGGCACCGGGGAGCTGTTTTTT.

As regards this clone: The sample has other DNA sequences that encode this CDR3 too. V gene TRBV14 combines with J gene TRBJ1-2; 8 nucleotides align to TRBD1. Germline V CDR1 and CDR2: SGHDN, FVKESK. V trimming: 3 bases; J trimming: 10 bases; junction bases outside the gene matches: 7. This CDR3 is built from 13 residues. The CDR3 DNA reads TGTGCCAGCAGCCAGGCCCGGGACAGGCCCTACACCTTC. Amino acids: CASSQARDRPYTF.

This CDR3 is CASSPNVRDNEKLFF. In DNA, the CDR3 is TGTGCCAGCTCACCTAACGTACGGGATAATGAAAAACTGTTTTTT. V is TRBV18 and J is TRBJ1-4, with no clear D. Germline V lookup: CDR1 KGHSH, CDR2 LQKENI. Trimming took 3 bases from V and 4 from J, leaving 12 bases between them. CDR3 length: 15 residues.

This rearrangement joins TRBV27 to TRBJ1-6; possibly TRBD1 for D (6 bases). Germline V gene sequence: CDR1 MNHEY, CDR2 SMNVEV (reference sequence). CDR3 length: 14 residues. Trimming removed 7 bases at V and 11 bases at J, with 18 bases between. The CDR3 DNA reads TGTGCCAGCACCACCGCAGGGGCAAAGGCACCCCTCCACTTT. Residues: CASTTAGAKAPLHF.

The rearrangement joins TRBV5-1 to TRBJ2-3; no definite D call. V shed 4 bases and J shed 1 base, with 10 bases lying between them. CDR3 length: 14 amino acids. CDR1 is SGHRS, CDR2 YFSETQ, per germline. Here the CDR3 DNA reads TGCGCCAGCAGCGACCACCGGGGCACAGATACGCAGTATTTT. Translated, it gives CASSDHRGTDTQYF.

Remarks on this clone: At one end, the junction sequence differs from germline, possibly due to a read error. V and J are TRBV5-6 and TRBJ1-1; D may be TRBD1 (5 bases). The CDR3 has 13 residues. Germline V gene lookup returns CDR1 SGHDT and CDR2 YYEEEE. The CDR3, as DNA: TGTGCCAGCAGCTTAGGGGTGAAAACTGAAGCTTTCTTT. It specifies CASSLGVKTEAFF.

The genes are TRBV5-1 and TRBJ2-5, with D possibly TRBD1 on 5 matching bases. Trimming stripped 4 bases from V and 1 base from J, with 11 bases between. This CDR3 has 14 amino acids. Germline assignment: CDR1 SGHRS and CDR2 YFSETQ. The CDR3 reads CASSPLDSQETQYF. The DNA for the CDR3 is TGCGCCAGCAGCCCTCTCGACAGCCAAGAGACCCAGTACTTC. The variable domain in full, with the rest retrieved from reference TRBV5-1 and TRBJ2-5, is KAGVTQTPRYLIKTRGQQVTLSCSPISGHRSVSWYQQTPGQGLQFLFEYFSETQRNKGNFPGRFSGRQFSNSRSEMNVSTLELGDSALYLCASSPLDSQETQYFGPGTRLLVL.

V usage is TRBV15 and J usage is TRBJ2-7; a weak D match, TRBD2 (7 bases). V was cut by 3 bases and J by 3 bases, with 24 bases left in between. There are 18 residues in the CDR3. Germline V gene data show CDR1 as LNHNV and CDR2 as YYDKDF (reference sequence). CDR3: CATSSRAGGAGTFYEQYF. In DNA form, the CDR3 reads TGTGCCACCAGCAGCCGAGCTGGGGGGGCAGGGACCTTCTACGAGCAGTACTTC.

The chain combines TRBV10-2 with TRBJ1-2; possible D gene TRBD1, 5 bases. V lost 6 bases and J 3 bases, leaving 17 bases between the germline ends. Germline V gene lookup returns CDR1 WSHSY and CDR2 SAAADI. The CDR3 length is 15 residues. CDR3 DNA: TGCGCCAGCAGCTCAGGGTTACAGTTGCACTATGGCTACACCTTC. Translating gives CASSSGLQLHYGYTF.

This chain links TRBV7-3 with TRBJ1-1; 7 bases fit TRBD1. The length of the CDR3 is 15 residues. Trimming took 5 bases from V and 0 from J; bases not matched to a gene: 6. Germline V gene data show CDR1 as SGHTA and CDR2 as FQGTGA. The CDR3: CASSPSTGMNTEAFF. Written as DNA, the CDR3 is TGTGCCAGCAGCCCCTCGACAGGGATGAACACTGAAGCTTTCTTT.

The genes are TRBV5-1 and TRBJ1-2, with a weak D call TRBD1 (6 bases). The germline V gene encodes CDR1 SGHRS and CDR2 YFSETQ. The CDR3 runs 15 residues. The germline V and J ends were trimmed by 2 bases and 4 bases, with 15 bases remaining between them. CDR3 sequence reads: CASSLGQTSGYGYTF. The CDR3 nucleotides are TGCGCCAGCAGCTTAGGACAGACCTCTGGCTATGGCTACACCTTC.

This clone was seen once. The chain has TRBV19 and TRBJ1-2; D is uncertain. V was cut by 6 bases and J by 4 bases, with 15 bases left in between. The germline V gene encodes CDR1 LNHDA and CDR2 SQIVND (reference sequence). The CDR3 has 14 residues. CDR3 nucleotides: TGTGCCAGTAGCTCTCTGGGCAGCTCCTATGGCTACACCTTC. Its protein is CASSSLGSSYGYTF.

The gene calls are TRBV29-1 and TRBJ1-5; perhaps TRBD1 as D (5 bases). V was trimmed by 3 bases and J by 5 bases, leaving 8 bases between them. The CDR3 contains 12 residues. Germline-derived CDR1 and CDR2 are SQVTM and ANQGSEA. DNA for the CDR3: TGCAGCGTTGAGACGGGGGATCAGCCCCAGCATTTT. Its translation: CSVETGDQPQHF.

The rearrangement links TRBV5-4 to TRBJ1-1; D is perhaps TRBD1 (6 bases). This CDR3 spans 12 amino acids. Between the trimmed V and J ends, which lost 2 bases and 4 bases, there was a span of 6 bases. Germline V gives CDR1 SGHNT, CDR2 YYREEE (reference sequence). CDR3 sequence reads: CASSLQGTEAFF. In DNA form, the CDR3 reads TGTGCCAGCAGCTTACAGGGCACTGAAGCTTTCTTT.

This clone was found once. Distinct nucleotide sequences in the sample also encode this CDR3. This sequence joins TRBV5-1 and TRBJ2-5; 8 bases map to TRBD2. J was trimmed by 2 bases and V by 1 base; bases with no gene match: 1. CDR3 size: 14 residues. Germline V CDR1 and CDR2: SGHRS, YFSETQ. In nucleotides, the CDR3 is TGCGCCAGCAGCTTGACTAGCGGACAAGAGACCCAGTACTTC. Protein sequence: CASSLTSGQETQYF.

The chain links TRBV30 to TRBJ2-2, with 7 bases matching TRBD1. J gave up 4 bases and V 6 bases, and 11 bases lay outside the gene matches. Germline values: CDR1 GTSNPN, CDR2 SVGIG (reference sequence). The CDR3 extends over 15 amino acids. This CDR3 reads CACPETGRRTGELFF. The CDR3 DNA is TGTGCCTGCCCTGAGACAGGGCGACGCACCGGGGAGCTGTTTTTT.

This chain connects TRBV19 to TRBJ2-7, with D possibly TRBD1 on 6 matching bases. Germline values: CDR1 LNHDA, CDR2 SQIVND (reference sequence). V gave up 4 bases and J gave up 4 bases, with 11 bases separating them. This CDR3 spans 13 amino acids. The CDR3 reads CASSTDRNYEQYF. Written as DNA, the CDR3 is TGTGCCAGTAGTACCGACAGGAATTACGAGCAGTACTTC.

This sequence joins TRBV12-5 and TRBJ2-7, with 10 bases fitting TRBD1. This CDR3 contains 14 residues. Per germline, CDR1 LGHNT and CDR2 FRNRAP. Germline trimming cut 1 base from V and 7 bases from J; bases unmatched to any gene: 4. CDR3 sequence: CASGLGQGAGEQYF. The CDR3 bases are TGTGCTAGTGGTTTGGGACAGGGGGCGGGGGAGCAGTACTTC.

The genes are TRBV4-1 and TRBJ2-5; 7 nucleotides line up with TRBD2. The tail of the sequence fits TRBJ2-7 better, so the J call may be wrong. CDR1 is MGHRA, CDR2 YSYEKL, per germline. CDR3 length: 15 amino acids. The CDR3 spells CASSQVLSGLYEQYF. The CDR3 nucleotides are TGCGCCAGCAGCCAAGTGCTTAGCGGGTTATACGAGCAGTACTTC.